This T cell receptor beta chain was recovered during a study of OX40 agonist ivuxolimab in advanced cancers. Study observations and caveats: Averaged across samples, CD8+ T cells carried more expanded clones than CD4+ did. By week 6 at 0.1 to 3.0 mg/kg, blood CD4+ and CD8+ T cells had expanded clonally.

Profiled with immunoSEQ multiplex PCR; TCRdb holds only in-frame clones, not every one. This table holds approximately 78,000 clones, around 90% found once. Worth noting for this clone: Antigen specificity is unknown.

Trimming pared 4 bases from V and 8 bases from J, leaving 19 bases between. Germline V lookup: CDR1 SGDLS, CDR2 YYNGEE. There are 15 residues in the CDR3. This chain connects TRBV9 to TRBJ2-4; perhaps D is TRBD1 or TRBD2 (6 bases each). The TCR originated in an adult with an advanced solid tumor such as melanoma, head and neck, liver or kidney cancer. The starting material was CD4+ or CD8+ T cells sorted from blood, obtained in a trial of the OX40 agonist ivuxolimab. The CDR3 reads CASSSPGGGKDIQYF. As DNA, the CDR3 is TGTGCCAGCAGCTCCCCCGGGGGCGGAAAAGACATTCAGTACTTC.